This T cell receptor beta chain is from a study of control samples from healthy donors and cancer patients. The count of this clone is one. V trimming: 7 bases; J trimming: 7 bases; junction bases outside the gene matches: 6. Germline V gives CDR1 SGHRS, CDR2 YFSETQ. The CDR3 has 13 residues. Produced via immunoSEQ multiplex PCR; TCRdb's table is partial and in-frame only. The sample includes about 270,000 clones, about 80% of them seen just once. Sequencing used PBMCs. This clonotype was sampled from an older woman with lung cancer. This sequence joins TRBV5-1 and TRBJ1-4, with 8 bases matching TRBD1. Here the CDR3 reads CASGTGFGEKLFF. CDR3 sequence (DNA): TGCGCCAGCGGGACAGGCTTCGGTGAAAAACTGTTTTTT.